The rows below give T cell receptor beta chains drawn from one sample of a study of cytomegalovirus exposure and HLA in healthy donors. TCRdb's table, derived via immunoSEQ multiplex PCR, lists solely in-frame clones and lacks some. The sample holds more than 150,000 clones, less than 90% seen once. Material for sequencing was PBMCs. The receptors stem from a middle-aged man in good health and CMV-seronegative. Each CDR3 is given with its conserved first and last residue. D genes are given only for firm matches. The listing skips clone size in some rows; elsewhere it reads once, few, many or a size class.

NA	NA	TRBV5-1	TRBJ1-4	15	CASSFGSSGGEKLFF	TGCGCCAGCAGCTTCGGATCCTCCGGAGGCGAAAAACTGTTTTTT
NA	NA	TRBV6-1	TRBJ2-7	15	CASVLGYGMRHEQYF	TGTGCCAGTGTACTGGGGTACGGGATGCGCCACGAGCAGTACTTC
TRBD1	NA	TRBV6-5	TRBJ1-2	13	CASSTQGNYGYTF	TGTGCCAGCAGTACACAGGGGAACTATGGCTACACCTTC
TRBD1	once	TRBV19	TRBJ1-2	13	CASVDRGNYGYTF	TGTGCCAGTGTAGACAGGGGAAACTATGGCTACACCTTC
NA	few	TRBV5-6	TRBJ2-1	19	CASSLNRRGISDYHNEQFF	TGTGCCAGCAGCTTGAATCGGCGTGGGATCTCGGACTACCACAATGAGCAGTTCTTC
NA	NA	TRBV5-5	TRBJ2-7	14	CASSLGQGGAEQYF	TGTGCCAGCAGCTTGGGACAGGGAGGTGCCGAGCAGTACTTC
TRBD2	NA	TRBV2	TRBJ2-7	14	CASRSGTRGYEQYF	TGTGCCAGCAGGTCCGGGACTAGGGGTTACGAGCAGTACTTC
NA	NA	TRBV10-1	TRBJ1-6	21	CASSEPRLRSAKRFSYSPLHF	TGCGCCAGCAGTGAGCCGCGACTACGGTCCGCCAAAAGGTTCTCATACTCACCCCTCCACTTT
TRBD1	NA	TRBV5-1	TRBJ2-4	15	CASSFEGASKNIQYF	TGCGCCAGCAGCTTTGAGGGGGCGTCCAAAAACATTCAGTACTTC
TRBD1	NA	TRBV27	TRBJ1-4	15	CASRPLDRQDEKLFF	TGTGCCAGCAGACCCTTGGACAGGCAAGATGAAAAACTGTTTTTT
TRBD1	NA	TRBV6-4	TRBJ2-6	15	CASSSTGVGANVLTF	TGTGCCAGCAGCTCGACAGGGGTTGGGGCCAACGTCCTGACTTTC
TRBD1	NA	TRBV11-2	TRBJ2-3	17	CASSGLSRDRATDTQYF	TGTGCCAGCAGCGGACTTTCCCGGGACAGGGCTACAGATACGCAGTATTTT
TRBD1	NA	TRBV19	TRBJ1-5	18	CASSNGTTGGLGDRPQHF	TGTGCCAGTAGTAATGGGACGACAGGGGGCCTAGGGGATAGGCCCCAGCATTTT
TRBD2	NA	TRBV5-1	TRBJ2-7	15	CASSLASGVPYEQYF	TGCGCCAGCAGCTTGGCTAGCGGGGTTCCATACGAGCAGTACTTC
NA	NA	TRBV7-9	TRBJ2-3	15	CASSLRTLSTDTQYF	TGTGCCAGCAGCCTCAGGACACTTAGCACAGATACGCAGTATTTT
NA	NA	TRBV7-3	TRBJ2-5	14	CASSLNPSQETQYF	TGTGCCAGCAGCTTAAATCCATCACAAGAGACCCAGTACTTC
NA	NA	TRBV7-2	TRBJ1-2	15	CASSLAGGLPYGYTF	TGTGCCAGCAGCTTAGCGGGGGGTTTGCCCTATGGCTACACCTTC
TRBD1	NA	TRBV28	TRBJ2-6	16	CASSSGTASGANVLTF	TGTGCCAGCAGTTCCGGGACAGCCTCTGGGGCCAACGTCCTGACTTTC
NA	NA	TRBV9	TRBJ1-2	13	CASSLRLGYGYTF	TGTGCCAGCAGCCTCAGGTTGGGCTATGGCTACACCTTC